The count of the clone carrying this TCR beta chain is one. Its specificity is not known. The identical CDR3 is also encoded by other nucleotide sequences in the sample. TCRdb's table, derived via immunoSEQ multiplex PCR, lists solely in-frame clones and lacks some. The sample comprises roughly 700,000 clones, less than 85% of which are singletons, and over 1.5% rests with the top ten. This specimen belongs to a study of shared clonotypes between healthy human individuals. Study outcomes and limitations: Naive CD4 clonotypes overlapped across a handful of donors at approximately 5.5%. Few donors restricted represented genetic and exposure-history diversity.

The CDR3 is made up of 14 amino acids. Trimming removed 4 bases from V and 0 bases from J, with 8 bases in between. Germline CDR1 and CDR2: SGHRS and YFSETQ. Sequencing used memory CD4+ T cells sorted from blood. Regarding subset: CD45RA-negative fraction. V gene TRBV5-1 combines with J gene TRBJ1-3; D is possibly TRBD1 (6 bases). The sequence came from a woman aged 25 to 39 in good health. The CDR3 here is CASSLDSSGNTIYF. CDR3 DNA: TGCGCCAGCAGCCTGGACAGCTCTGGAAACACCATATATTTT.